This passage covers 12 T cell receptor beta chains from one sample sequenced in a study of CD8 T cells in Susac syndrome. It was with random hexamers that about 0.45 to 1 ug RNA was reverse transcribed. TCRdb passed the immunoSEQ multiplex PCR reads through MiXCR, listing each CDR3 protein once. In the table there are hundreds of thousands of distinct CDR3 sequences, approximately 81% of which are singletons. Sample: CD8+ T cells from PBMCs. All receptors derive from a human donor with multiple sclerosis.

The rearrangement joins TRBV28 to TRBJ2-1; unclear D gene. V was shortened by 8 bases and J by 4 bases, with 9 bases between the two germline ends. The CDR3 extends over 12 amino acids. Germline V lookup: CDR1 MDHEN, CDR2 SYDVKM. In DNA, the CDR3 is TGTGCCAGCCGACATCCTTACAATGAGCAGTTCTTC. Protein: CASRHPYNEQFF.

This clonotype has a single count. CDR3 DNA: TGCGCCAGCGCACCGGGACTAGCGGAAGAGACCCAGTACTTC. Its translation is CASAPGLAEETQYF. The chain couples TRBV4-1 to TRBJ2-5, with TRBD2 matching over 11 bases. With 8 bases clipped from V and 3 bases from J, the junction kept 5 bases outside the gene matches. Germline assignment: CDR1 MGHRA and CDR2 YSYEKL. CDR3 size: 14 residues.

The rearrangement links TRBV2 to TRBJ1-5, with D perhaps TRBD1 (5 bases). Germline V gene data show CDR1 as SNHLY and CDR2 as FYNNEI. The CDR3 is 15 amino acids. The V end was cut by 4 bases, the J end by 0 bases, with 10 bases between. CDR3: CASSVYRSSNQPQHF. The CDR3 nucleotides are TGTGCCAGCAGTGTCTACAGGAGTAGCAATCAGCCCCAGCATTTT.

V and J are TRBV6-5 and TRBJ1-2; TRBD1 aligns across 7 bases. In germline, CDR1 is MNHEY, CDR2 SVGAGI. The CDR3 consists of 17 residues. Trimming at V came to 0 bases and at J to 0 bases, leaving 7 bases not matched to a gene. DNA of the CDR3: TGTGCCAGCAGTTACTCGGATGACAGGGCCACTAACTATGGCTACACCTTC. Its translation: CASSYSDDRATNYGYTF.

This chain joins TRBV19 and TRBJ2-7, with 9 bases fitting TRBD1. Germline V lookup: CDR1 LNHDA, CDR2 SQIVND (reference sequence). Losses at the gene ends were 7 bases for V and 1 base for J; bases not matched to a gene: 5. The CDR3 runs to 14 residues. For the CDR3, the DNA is TGTGCCAGTACCTCGGGACAGGGATCCTACGAGCAGTACTTC. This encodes CASTSGQGSYEQYF.

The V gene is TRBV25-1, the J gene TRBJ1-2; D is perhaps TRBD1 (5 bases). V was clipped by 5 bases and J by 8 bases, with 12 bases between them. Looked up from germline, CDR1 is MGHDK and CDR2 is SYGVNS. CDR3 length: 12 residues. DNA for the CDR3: TGTGCCAGCAGTTGGGGGGACCGAGGCTACACCTTC. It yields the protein CASSWGDRGYTF.

For the CDR3, the DNA is TGTGCCAGCAGCGTAGGGGGCGGGAGAGGCCAAGAGACCCAGTACTTC. Translated: CASSVGGGRGQETQYF. The J gene is TRBJ2-5, the V gene TRBV9, with 7 bases fitting TRBD2. CDR3 length: 16 amino acids. The junction had 6 bases not matched to a gene; V was cut back by 0 bases and J by 1 base. CDR1 SGDLS and CDR2 YYNGEE come from the germline V gene.

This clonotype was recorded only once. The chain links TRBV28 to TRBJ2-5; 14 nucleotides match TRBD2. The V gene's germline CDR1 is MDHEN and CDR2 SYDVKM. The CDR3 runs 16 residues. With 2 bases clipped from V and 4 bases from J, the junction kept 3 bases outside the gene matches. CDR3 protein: CASSLRGLAGVETQYF. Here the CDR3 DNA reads TGTGCCAGCAGTTTACGGGGACTAGCGGGAGTAGAGACCCAGTACTTC.

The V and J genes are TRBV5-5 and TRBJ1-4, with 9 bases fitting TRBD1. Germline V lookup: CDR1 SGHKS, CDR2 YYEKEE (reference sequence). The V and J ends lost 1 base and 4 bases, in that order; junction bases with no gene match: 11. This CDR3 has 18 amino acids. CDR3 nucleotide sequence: TGTGCCAGCAGCTTGAAACCCGGGACAGGGACTCTTAATGAAAAACTGTTTTTT. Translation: CASSLKPGTGTLNEKLFF.

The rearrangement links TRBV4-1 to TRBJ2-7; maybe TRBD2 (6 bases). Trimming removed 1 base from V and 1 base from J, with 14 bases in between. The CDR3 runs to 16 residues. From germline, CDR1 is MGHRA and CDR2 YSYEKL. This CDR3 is CASSQGRATGSYEQYF. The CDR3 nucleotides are TGCGCCAGCAGCCAAGGGAGGGCCACGGGATCCTACGAGCAGTACTTC.

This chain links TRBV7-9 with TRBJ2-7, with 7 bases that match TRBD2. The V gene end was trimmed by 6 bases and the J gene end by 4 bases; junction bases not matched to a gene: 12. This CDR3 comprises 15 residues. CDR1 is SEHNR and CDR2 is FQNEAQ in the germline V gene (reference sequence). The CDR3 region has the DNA TGTGCCAGCAGTTTTCCGGCTAGCGGAGATTACGAGCAGTACTTC. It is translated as CASSFPASGDYEQYF.

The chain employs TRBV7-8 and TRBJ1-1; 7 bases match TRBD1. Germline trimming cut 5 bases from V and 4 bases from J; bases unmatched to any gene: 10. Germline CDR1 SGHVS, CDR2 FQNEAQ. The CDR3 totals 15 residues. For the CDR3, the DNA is TGTGCCAGCAGCCCACTTAAGGGGGCAGGCACTGAAGCTTTCTTT. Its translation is CASSPLKGAGTEAFF. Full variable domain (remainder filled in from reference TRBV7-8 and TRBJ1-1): GAGVSQSPRYKVAKRGQDVALRCDPISGHVSLFWYQQALGQGPEFLTYFQNEAQLDKSGLPSDRFFAERPEGSVSTLKIQRTQQEDSAVYLCASSPLKGAGTEAFFGQGTRLTVV.